The 21 T cell receptor beta chains reported below all come from one sample, sequenced in a study of T cells after yellow fever vaccination. A single record per CDR3 protein comes from TCRdb applying MiXCR to the 5' RACE reads. The sample holds over 300,000 distinct CDR3 sequences; approximately 4% are singletons and the top ten take 20% to 25%. The sample was PBMCs, taken 5 days after the yellow fever booster vaccination. These receptors were obtained from a man younger than 35 who received the YFV17D yellow fever vaccine.

This clonotype was detected a few times. This sequence joins TRBV6-5 and TRBJ1-5, with D possibly matching TRBD1 (5 bases). V lost 5 bases to trimming and J lost 10 bases, with 9 bases between them. The CDR3 sequence is 11 residues long. The germline CDR1 and CDR2 sequences are MNHEY and SVGAGI. The CDR3 sequence is CASSAGGPQHF. The CDR3 DNA reads as TGTGCCAGCAGTGCCGGGGGACCCCAGCATTTT.

This chain links TRBV20-1 with TRBJ2-3; 14 bases match TRBD2. The V gene's germline CDR1 is DFQATT and CDR2 SNEGSKA (reference sequence). CDR3 length equals 14 residues. The V and J ends lost 6 bases and 4 bases, in that order; junction bases with no gene match: 3. CDR3 sequence reads: CSAATSGGADTQYF. The CDR3 DNA reads TGCAGTGCGGCGACTAGCGGGGGGGCAGATACGCAGTATTTT.

The CDR3 sequence is CSAREPRGPGDTQYF. The CDR3 DNA follows: TGCAGTGCTAGAGAACCCCGGGGGCCGGGAGATACGCAGTATTTT. The chain uses TRBV20-1 and TRBJ2-3, with D possibly called TRBD1 or TRBD2 (6 bases each). CDR3 size: 15 residues. V lost 0 bases to trimming and J lost 5 bases, with 15 bases between them. Germline V gives CDR1 DFQATT, CDR2 SNEGSKA (reference sequence).

A few counts support this clonotype. This sequence joins TRBV7-9 and TRBJ2-7; 8 bases agree with TRBD1. V lost 5 bases, J lost 2 bases, and 5 bases stayed unmatched. The CDR3 runs 14 residues. In germline, CDR1 is SEHNR, CDR2 FQNEAQ (reference sequence). For the CDR3, the DNA is TGTGCCAGCAGCCCTACAGGGGGACCCTACGAGCAGTACGTC. It codes for CASSPTGGPYEQYV.

Concerning this clonotype: This CDR3 is missing its conserved last phenylalanine or tryptophan, likely due to a read error. This chain uses TRBV20-1 with TRBJ1-1; no firm D call. Germline V CDR1 and CDR2: DFQATT, SNEGSKA (reference sequence). The CDR3 has 14 amino acids. V lost 5 bases and J lost 0, with 13 bases in between. CDR3 sequence reads: CSALWLGMNTEAFL. The CDR3 region has the DNA TGCAGTGCTCTGTGGCTTGGAATGAACACTGAAGCTTTCCTT.

This clonotype was seen many times. The rearrangement uses TRBV11-2 and TRBJ1-1, with D maybe TRBD1 (6 bases). Germline V lookup: CDR1 SGHAT, CDR2 FQNNGV. Trimming took off 5 bases at V and 1 base at J, with 11 bases between the two ends. The CDR3 is 14 residues long. CDR3 nucleotides: TGTGCCAGCAGCCGGGGGGCCCAGAACACTGAAGCTTTCTTT. This translates into CASSRGAQNTEAFF.

This clonotype was seen only a few times. This rearrangement joins TRBV29-1 to TRBJ2-5; 8 positions match TRBD1. The CDR3 length is 15 residues. The germline CDR1 and CDR2 sequences are SQVTM and ANQGSEA. V was clipped by 2 bases and J by 3 bases; unmatched bases: 8. The CDR3 region has the DNA TGCAGCGTTGAATCCGGCAGGGGGCAAAAAGAGACCCAGTACTTC. This encodes CSVESGRGQKETQYF.

A note on this clonotype: The CDR3 ends on some other residue instead of the conserved phenylalanine or tryptophan, so this is likely a read error. The DNA is left out, because the CDR3 cannot be placed on it with certainty; the CDR3 is given as TCRdb lists it. The chain links TRBV12-3 or TRBV12-4 to TRBJ2-1. The CDR3 adds up to 11 amino acids, both ends counted. This CDR3 is CASSLAGVGFL.

This clonotype was seen at least ten times. The gene calls are TRBV3-1 and TRBJ1-2; D is unclear. Germline values: CDR1 LGHDT, CDR2 YNNKEL (reference sequence). The CDR3 consists of 15 residues. V was shortened by 6 bases and J by 8 bases, with 22 bases between the two germline ends. CDR3 DNA sequence: TGTGCCAGCAGTCCTGAATCTATTCCCGTCAAAGGCTACACCTTC. The encoded protein is CASSPESIPVKGYTF. The variable domain in full, with the rest retrieved from reference TRBV3-1 and TRBJ1-2, is DTAVSQTPKYLVTQMGNDKSIKCEQNLGHDTMYWYKQDSKKFLKIMFSYNNKELIINETVPNRFSPKSPDKAHLNLHINSLELGDSAVYFCASSPESIPVKGYTFGSGTRLTVV.

In this sample, this clonotype turned up many times. The chain combines TRBV4-3 with TRBJ2-1; D is perhaps TRBD2 (5 bases). V lost 1 base to trimming and J lost 8 bases, with 15 bases between them. The CDR3 covers 15 residues. Germline assignment: CDR1 LGHNA and CDR2 YSLEER. DNA for the CDR3: TGCGCCAGCAGCCAAGGTTGGAGGCCCCGGGATGAGCAGTTCTTC. The encoded protein is CASSQGWRPRDEQFF.

There are a few counts of this clonotype. V is TRBV20-1 and J is TRBJ2-5; TRBD2 might be the D (6 bases). The germline V and J ends were trimmed by 4 bases and 5 bases, with 14 bases remaining between them. The CDR3 has 13 amino acids. In germline, CDR1 is DFQATT, CDR2 SNEGSKA (reference sequence). The CDR3 is CSATPSAGETQYF. The CDR3 nucleotides are TGCAGTGCTACTCCTAGCGCCGGGGAGACCCAGTACTTC.

The chain carries TRBV10-3 and TRBJ1-4; 7 bases are shared with TRBD1. Unmatched junction bases numbered 9, after V lost 4 bases and J lost 7 bases. Germline lookup yields CDR1 ENHRY and CDR2 SYGVKD. The CDR3 runs to 15 residues. In nucleotides, the CDR3 is TGTGCCATCAGTGCCGCAGGGGGAATGGTTGAAAAACTGTTTTTT. Amino acid sequence: CAISAAGGMVEKLFF.

At least ten counts were recorded for this clonotype. The chain couples TRBV7-9 to TRBJ1-6; TRBD1 agrees at 10 bases. The CDR3 has 16 residues. Germline V gene lookup returns CDR1 SEHNR and CDR2 FQNEAQ (reference sequence). The junction had 7 bases not matched to a gene; V was cut back by 6 bases and J by 5 bases. CDR3 protein: CASSPGTGADNSPLHF. The CDR3, as DNA: TGTGCCAGCAGTCCCGGGACAGGGGCGGATAATTCACCCCTCCACTTT.

The chain carries TRBV5-1 and TRBJ1-2; D is ambiguous. Trimming pared 4 bases from V and 3 bases from J, leaving 10 bases between. The CDR3 sequence is 13 residues long. Germline V CDR1 and CDR2: SGHRS, YFSETQ. The CDR3 is CASSEVRYYGYTF. In DNA form, the CDR3 reads TGCGCCAGCAGCGAAGTCCGGTACTATGGCTACACCTTC.

This clonotype has a count of ten or more. The V call is TRBV4-2, the J call TRBJ2-7; unclear D gene. CDR3 size: 15 residues. Germline V gene lookup returns CDR1 LGHNA and CDR2 YNFKEQ. V gave up 0 bases and J gave up 4 bases, with 13 bases separating them. Here the CDR3 reads CASSQDGNGPYEQYV. As DNA, the CDR3 is TGTGCCAGCAGCCAAGATGGGAACGGGCCATACGAGCAGTACGTC.

There are a few counts of this clonotype. The CDR3 DNA follows: TGTGCCAGCAGGGCAGGGAGCACAGATACGCAGTATTTT. This gives the protein CASRAGSTDTQYF. The chain joins TRBV12-3 or TRBV12-4 to TRBJ2-3; D is possibly TRBD1 (5 bases). V lost 6 bases and J lost 0, with 7 bases in between. CDR3 length: 13 amino acids.

The chain links TRBV5-1 to TRBJ1-1, with 10 bases lining up with TRBD1. This CDR3 comprises 14 residues. Germline V gene sequence: CDR1 SGHRS, CDR2 YFSETQ. J lost 7 bases, V lost 4 bases, and 7 bases had no gene match. This CDR3 is CASSLRQGAVEAFF. CDR3 bases: TGCGCCAGCAGCCTCCGACAGGGGGCGGTTGAAGCTTTCTTT.

This clonotype has at least ten counts. The genes are TRBV6-5 and TRBJ2-3; 9 nucleotides agree with TRBD2. Trimming at V came to 6 bases and at J to 5 bases, leaving 18 bases not matched to a gene. This CDR3 is built from 18 residues. Germline V lookup: CDR1 MNHEY, CDR2 SVGAGI. CDR3 amino acids: CASRLSIPGLASQDTQYF. The DNA for the CDR3 is TGTGCCAGCAGACTAAGCATACCGGGACTAGCTAGTCAAGATACGCAGTATTTT.

The sample holds a few counts of this clonotype. The CDR3: CASSGSLSEKLFF. CDR3 nucleotides: TGTGCCAGCAGTGGTTCCCTAAGTGAAAAACTGTTTTTT. The J gene is TRBJ1-4, the V gene TRBV28; D unresolved. Per germline, CDR1 MDHEN and CDR2 SYDVKM. The CDR3 is made up of 13 amino acids. Trimming took 5 bases from V and 7 from J, leaving 11 bases between them.

This clonotype has ten or more counts. The V and J genes are TRBV7-8 and TRBJ1-2, with D perhaps TRBD1 (6 bases). CDR3 length: 14 amino acids. Germline loops: CDR1 SGHVS, CDR2 FQNEAQ. The germline V and J ends were trimmed by 4 bases and 4 bases, with 13 bases remaining between them. CDR3 coding DNA: TGTGCCAGCAGCTCCTATGACAGGAGCTATGGCTACACCTTC. Translated, it gives CASSSYDRSYGYTF.

The chain couples TRBV18 to TRBJ2-7, with 7 bases matching TRBD1. The CDR3 length is 12 residues. V lost 5 bases to trimming and J lost 4 bases; unmatched junction nucleotides: 2. The germline gives CDR1 KGHSH, CDR2 LQKENI. The CDR3 region has the DNA TGTGCCAGCTCAGGGACAGCGTACGAGCAGTACTTC. Protein: CASSGTAYEQYF.